This T cell receptor (beta chain) originates from a study of cytomegalovirus exposure and HLA in healthy donors. Study context: About 85 million unique TCRs from HLA-typed donors were held in an early release of data. The study's findings and limits: Earlier analysis found most TCR beta V segments productive about 87% or about 30% of the time. TCR beta sequences reportedly predicted most subjects' HLA-A and HLA-B alleles accurately. Researchers catalogued 150 or so TCR beta chains as cytomegalovirus-associated.

A word on this clone: The antigen is unknown.

There are 13 residues in the CDR3. V gave up 9 bases and J gave up 3 bases; unmatched junction bases: 4. CDR1 and CDR2 (germline): MNHEY, SMNVEV (reference sequence). It was with 60 Vbeta and 13 Jbeta primers that the PCR ran. TCRdb keeps only in-frame clones here, not all; method: immunoSEQ multiplex PCR. Of roughly 100,000 clones listed, roughly three quarters are singletons. J is TRBJ1-5 and V is TRBV27, with 8 bases matching TRBD1. The sample was PBMCs. The TCR was taken from a woman between 40 and 55 years old in good health and CMV-seronegative. The CDR3, as DNA: TGTGCCAGTACAGGGGGGCTCAATCAGCCCCAGCATTTT. Protein sequence: CASTGGLNQPQHF.